This entry features one T cell receptor (beta chain) sequence. Its cognate antigen is unknown. The source of the sample is a study of early T cells in non-severe SARS-CoV-2 infection. Study-level information: Bulk RNA taken from unsorted whole blood was sequenced, leaving chains unpaired. General study findings and limits: In VDJdb matching, anti-spike CD8 responses were favored while private and CD4 specificities went missing.

Germline lookup yields CDR1 SGHDT and CDR2 YYEEEE. The CDR3 length is 14 residues. V shed 4 bases and J shed 8 bases, with 16 bases lying between them. The protocol attached unique molecular identifiers to individual cDNA molecules. Each CDR3 protein gets one entry after TCRdb re-called the 5' RACE reads with MiXCR. Of under 25,000 distinct CDR3 sequences listed, around 4.6% were seen once; the top ten hold roughly 15%. V and J are TRBV5-6 and TRBJ1-5; D perhaps matches TRBD1 (5 bases). Sequences were obtained from whole blood. This sequence was found in an adult who was a healthcare worker with PCR-confirmed SARS-CoV-2 infection or an uninfected control (not recorded which). The CDR3: CASSAGLEFKPQHF. CDR3 sequence (DNA): TGTGCCAGCAGCGCGGGACTAGAGTTTAAGCCCCAGCATTTT. Full variable domain (outside the CDR3, taken from reference TRBV5-6 and TRBJ1-5): DAGVTQSPTHLIKTRGQQVTLRCSPKSGHDTVSWYQQALGQGPQFIFQYYEEEERQRGNFPDRFSGHQFPNYSSELNVNALLLGDSALYLCASSAGLEFKPQHFGDGTRLSIL.